This T cell receptor beta chain was sequenced in a study of shared clonotypes between healthy human individuals. Generated by immunoSEQ multiplex PCR, the TCRdb table keeps only in-frame clones and is missing some. Of approximately 340,000 clones in the sample, over 70% were seen once. Study-level results: Shared clonotypes across all four donors exceeded non-shared ones in generation probability. The study drew on few donors, limiting represented genetic and exposure-history diversity.

This clone appeared a few times. Its antigen is currently unknown. This TCR came from a man aged 25 to 40 in good health. The sequenced material came from memory CD4+ T cells sorted from blood. Specified subset: CD45RA-negative fraction.

The CDR3 DNA is TGCGCCAGCAGTGAGGACCCGAACCGAGGGCAGTTCTTC. It specifies CASSEDPNRGQFF. The chain is built from TRBV10-1 and TRBJ2-1; D gene uncertain. The germline V gene encodes CDR1 WNHNN and CDR2 SYGVQD (reference sequence). V shed 2 bases and J shed 12 bases, with 14 bases lying between them. This CDR3 has 13 residues.